The source of this TCR delta chain is a study of gamma-delta chains in newborns, infants, children. TCRdb repeated clone calling on the reads with CATT. The sample holds 13,000 to 15,000 delta-chain clones, roughly 7% seen once. A remark on this clone: A much larger clonotype is one base distant, so this may be a read error.

The sequence derives from a child who was a newborn, infant or young child, either healthy, febrile or measles-vaccinated (not recorded which). Sequenced: blood.

The CDR3 DNA reads TGTGCCTGTGACACCGTACTGGGGAGCTCCTGGGACATCCGACAGATGTTTTTC. This gives the protein CACDTVLGSSWDIRQMFF. The rearrangement links TRDV2 to TRDJ3; 7 bases are a match to TRDD3. Germline V gives CDR1 GEAIGNYY, CDR2 EKD. This CDR3 has 18 amino acids.